This T cell receptor beta chain was identified during a study of CD8+CD57+ T cells in acquired aplastic anemia. About the research overall: Quantities of DNA derived from sorted CD4+ and CD8+ cells averaged approximately 3 ug.

Genomic DNA provided the template from which TCR beta VDJ and CDR3 profiles were obtained. TCRdb redid the calling of the reads with MiXCR, one entry per CDR3 protein. The sample has over 150,000 distinct CDR3 sequences, 45% to 60% seen once. V lost 5 bases to trimming and J lost 3 bases; unmatched junction nucleotides: 11. CDR1 LNHNV and CDR2 YYDKDF come from the germline V gene (reference sequence). The CDR3 is made up of 17 amino acids. An expansion of CD8+CD57+ cells by flow cytometry had been shown in patients chosen for sequencing. Notes on this clonotype: The antigen is not known.

Study-level results: In common between the patients and the controls were twenty-nine CD8+ CDR3 sequences.

The chain employs TRBV15 and TRBJ2-1, with 9 bases that match TRBD1. The TCR was taken from a human donor with aplastic anemia. Sequencing was done on a sample of sorted CD4+, CD8+, or CD8+CD57+ T cells (not recorded which) from PBMCs. The CDR3 nucleotides read TGTGCCACCAGCGGCTCCAGGTCGGGACAGGGCTACAATGAGCAGTTCTTC. It yields the protein CATSGSRSGQGYNEQFF.